A single sample is the source of the 18 T cell receptor beta chains below, sequenced in a study of radiation and T cells in renal cell carcinoma. Clones were sequenced by immunoSEQ multiplex PCR, and TCRdb holds only the in-frame ones, with some missing. The sample carries approximately 110,000 clones, approximately 82% recorded once. The sample's time point: baseline pretreatment blood. The treatment denotes: 15 Gy SBRT to primary tumor, nephrectomy 4 weeks later. The sequences come from blood, collected from a patient whose treatment included radiotherapy and nephrectomy. The receptors come from a woman in her fifties or sixties with renal cell carcinoma.

The chain has TRBV29-1 and TRBJ1-3; D is possibly TRBD1 (6 bases). This CDR3 spans 13 amino acids. V lost 8 bases to trimming and J lost 4 bases, with 15 bases between them. The germline V gene has CDR1 SQVTM and CDR2 ANQGSEA. CDR3 amino acids: CSTLGASGNTIYF. The CDR3 DNA reads TGCAGCACCTTGGGGGCCTCAGGAAACACCATATATTTT.

This chain links TRBV28 with TRBJ1-1; D unresolved. Per the germline V gene, CDR1 is MDHEN and CDR2 is SYDVKM. The CDR3 is made up of 13 amino acids. V lost 3 bases to trimming and J lost 4 bases, with 9 bases between them. This chain's CDR3 is CASSFGRFTEAFF. DNA of the CDR3: TGTGCCAGCAGTTTCGGGAGGTTCACTGAAGCTTTCTTT.

The genes are TRBV21-1 and TRBJ1-4. TRBV21-1 is assigned pseudogene status. The CDR3 spans 20 residues. CDR3 in DNA: TGTGCCAGCAGCAAGCCCTACCGGGGGCGCGAAGAAGCATCTAATGAAAAACTGTTTTTT. This translates into CASSKPYRGREEASNEKLFF.

J is TRBJ2-2 and V is TRBV5-4; no clear D. CDR1 is SGHNT and CDR2 is YYREEE in the germline V gene (reference sequence). Trimming pared 4 bases from V and 0 bases from J, leaving 10 bases between. The CDR3 has 15 residues. In DNA form, the CDR3 reads TGTGCCAGCAGCAGTGGGCTCGCGAACACCGGGGAGCTGTTTTTT. It is translated as CASSSGLANTGELFF.

The CDR3 here is CSARLTGGAGYGYTF. CDR3 nucleotides: TGCAGCGCACGACTTACAGGGGGCGCTGGGTATGGCTACACCTTC. The genes are TRBV29-1 and TRBJ1-2; 9 bases match TRBD1. J gave up 5 bases and V 7 bases, and 14 bases lay outside the gene matches. CDR3 size: 15 residues. Germline V gene sequence: CDR1 SQVTM, CDR2 ANQGSEA.

CDR3 region: CASSLDRQETQYF. The CDR3, as DNA: TGTGCCAGCAGCTTAGACCGCCAAGAGACCCAGTACTTC. The rearrangement links TRBV11-3 to TRBJ2-5; D is unresolved. CDR3 size: 13 residues. With 0 bases removed from V and 1 base from J, the gap between germline ends came to 3 bases. Per germline, CDR1 SGHNT and CDR2 YENEEA.

This rearrangement joins TRBV27 to TRBJ1-1; D remains ambiguous. Germline lookup yields CDR1 MNHEY and CDR2 SMNVEV (reference sequence). V lost 1 base and J 1 base, leaving 7 bases between the germline ends. The CDR3 length is 14 residues. Here the CDR3 DNA reads TGTGCCAGCAGTTTATATCTGGGGAACACTGAAGCTTTCTTT. This encodes CASSLYLGNTEAFF.

The gene calls are TRBV6-1 and TRBJ1-5; D not certain. The germline CDR1 and CDR2 sequences are MNHNS and SASEGT. There are 14 residues in the CDR3. V was trimmed by 5 bases and J by 5 bases, leaving 13 bases between them. CDR3 sequence: CASSSSGPDQPQHF. As DNA, the CDR3 is TGTGCCAGCAGTAGCTCTGGGCCGGATCAGCCCCAGCATTTT.

This clone has a handful of counts. J is TRBJ1-1 and V is TRBV10-3; D is possibly TRBD1 (6 bases). V was pared by 4 bases and J by 6 bases, with 21 bases between. CDR1 is ENHRY and CDR2 is SYGVKD in the germline V gene. CDR3 length equals 16 residues. DNA for the CDR3: TGTGCCATCAGTGTAGACAACAGGGCCCAAGGGGCTGAAGCTTTCTTT. As protein: CAISVDNRAQGAEAFF.

The chain carries TRBV11-1 and TRBJ1-1; weak D call: TRBD1 (5 bases). V was cut by 1 base and J by 6 bases, with 12 bases left in between. CDR1 is SGHAT and CDR2 is FQDESV in the germline V gene (reference sequence). The length of the CDR3 is 14 residues. As DNA, the CDR3 is TGTGCCAGCAGCTTAGGTTTATCGGGGGCTGAAGCTTTCTTT. It is translated as CASSLGLSGAEAFF.

The chain has TRBV19 and TRBJ1-2; D is unclear. The CDR3 totals 14 residues. Trimming removed 0 bases at V and 5 bases at J, with 10 bases between. Germline V CDR1 and CDR2: LNHDA, SQIVND (reference sequence). DNA for the CDR3: TGTGCCAGTAGTATAGATGTCAGGTATTATGGCTACACCTTC. Amino acids: CASSIDVRYYGYTF.

This sequence joins TRBV7-3 and TRBJ1-1; 7 bases fit TRBD1. CDR3 length: 15 amino acids. CDR1 SGHTA and CDR2 FQGTGA come from the germline V gene. Trimming removed 1 base from V and 1 base from J; junction bases left unmatched: 3. The CDR3 region is CASSLMGTANTEAFF. Here the CDR3 DNA reads TGTGCCAGCAGCTTAATGGGGACAGCGAACACTGAAGCTTTCTTT.

This clone was observed once. The rearrangement uses TRBV11-2 and TRBJ2-3; D is possibly TRBD2 (5 bases). The ends were cut back, 5 bases at V and 0 bases at J, with 15 bases in the middle. The CDR3 covers 16 residues. Germline V lookup: CDR1 SGHAT, CDR2 FQNNGV. The CDR3 here is CASSGRVGISTDTQYF. In DNA form, the CDR3 reads TGTGCCAGCAGCGGGAGAGTGGGCATTAGCACAGATACGCAGTATTTT.

This chain connects TRBV6-5 to TRBJ2-7; 10 positions match TRBD2. This CDR3 spans 16 amino acids. Germline CDR1 is MNHEY and CDR2 is SVGAGI. The V gene end was trimmed by 0 bases and the J gene end by 2 bases; junction bases not matched to a gene: 4. The CDR3 DNA is TGTGCCAGCAGTTACTCCACTAGCGGGACCACCTACGAGCAGTACTTC. This gives the protein CASSYSTSGTTYEQYF.

The rearrangement links TRBV6-5 to TRBJ2-7, with D possibly being TRBD1 (7 bases). Germline loops: CDR1 MNHEY, CDR2 SVGAGI. Deletions cut 0 bases from V and 0 bases from J, with 12 bases between. The CDR3 is made up of 16 amino acids. The CDR3: CASSYSAGGSSYEQYF. The CDR3 coding sequence is TGTGCCAGCAGTTACTCAGCAGGGGGGAGCTCCTACGAGCAGTACTTC.

This clone has a handful of counts. Additional DNA sequences in this sample encode the identical CDR3. This chain joins TRBV7-9 and TRBJ2-6; D gene uncertain. The CDR3 is 16 amino acids. Germline lookup yields CDR1 SEHNR and CDR2 FQNEAQ (reference sequence). V lost 10 bases, J lost 2 bases, and 18 bases lay in between. The CDR3 coding sequence is TGTGCCACGTTTAGTAGGAGTGTCCCTGGGGCCAACGTCCTGACTTTC. Protein: CATFSRSVPGANVLTF.

CDR3 sequence reads: CASSLLQGHSPLHF. The CDR3 nucleotides read TGCGCCAGCAGCTTGTTACAGGGACACTCACCCCTCCACTTT. This sequence joins TRBV5-1 and TRBJ1-6, with D perhaps matching TRBD1 (6 bases). The germline V and J ends were trimmed by 1 base and 10 bases, with 12 bases remaining between them. This CDR3 is built from 14 residues. CDR1 and CDR2 (germline): SGHRS, YFSETQ.

The chain recombines TRBV18 with TRBJ2-2, with a weak D call TRBD2 (5 bases). Trimming removed 2 bases at V and 13 bases at J, with 20 bases between. The germline V gene has CDR1 KGHSH and CDR2 LQKENI. The CDR3 loop spans 15 amino acids. The CDR3 DNA reads as TGTGCCAGCTCACCATCGTACGGGGTTTTTAGTCGGCTGTTTTTT. As protein: CASSPSYGVFSRLFF.